The 20 T cell receptor beta chains presented below share a single source sample, sequenced in a study of sequential checkpoint blockade in melanoma. Treatment meaning: randomized to nivolumab then ipilimumab (arm A) or the reverse (arm B). Profiling relied on immunoSEQ multiplex PCR, and the TCRdb table lists in-frame clones only, not all of them. The table lists some 8,200 clones, roughly three fifths of them singletons. The specimen comprised CD8+ T cells sorted from blood (inferred from file names), sampled from a patient given nivolumab and ipilimumab in sequence. All receptors come from a human donor with melanoma.

By its share, this clone is medium-sized. The V gene is TRBV7-9, the J gene TRBJ1-5; no definite D call. Trimming shortened V by 5 bases and J by 0 bases, and 5 bases separated the two germline ends. The CDR3 spans 13 residues. The germline CDR1 and CDR2 sequences are SEHNR and FQNEAQ (reference sequence). The CDR3 here is CASSGRSNQPQHF. The DNA for the CDR3 is TGTGCCAGCAGCGGGCGTAGCAATCAGCCCCAGCATTTT.

V usage is TRBV27 and J usage is TRBJ2-7; TRBD2 aligns across 8 bases. V lost 5 bases and J lost 2; bases outside the gene matches: 2. This CDR3 comprises 13 residues. Germline assignment: CDR1 MNHEY and CDR2 SMNVEV (reference sequence). The CDR3 coding sequence is TGTGCCAGCAGTATTAGCGGGGCCTACGAGCAGTACTTC. Translation gives CASSISGAYEQYF.

This clone was observed a single time. V gene TRBV7-9 combines with J gene TRBJ1-4; 9 nucleotides match TRBD1. The V gene's germline CDR1 is SEHNR and CDR2 FQNEAQ (reference sequence). The CDR3 loop spans 14 amino acids. V shed 5 bases and J 7 bases; nucleotides not matched to a gene: 5. CDR3 amino acids: CASSIQGAGEKLFF. The CDR3 region has the DNA TGTGCCAGCAGCATACAGGGGGCGGGTGAAAAACTGTTTTTT.

This chain uses TRBV29-1 with TRBJ1-1, with D unclear. Deletions cut 1 base from V and 8 bases from J, with 23 bases between. The CDR3 loop spans 16 amino acids. Germline-derived CDR1 and CDR2 are SQVTM and ANQGSEA. CDR3 sequence: CSVEGVPRDNIKEAFF. The CDR3 nucleotides read TGCAGCGTTGAAGGGGTCCCCCGGGATAACATTAAAGAAGCTTTCTTT.

Details on this clone: Other nucleotide sequences from this sample produce the same CDR3. V gene TRBV4-2 combines with J gene TRBJ1-1; maybe TRBD1 (5 bases). The CDR3 is made up of 13 amino acids. Deletions cut 0 bases from V and 6 bases from J, with 8 bases between. Germline loops: CDR1 LGHNA, CDR2 YNFKEQ. CDR3 protein: CASSQDRGAEAFF. Written as DNA, the CDR3 is TGTGCCAGCAGCCAAGACCGGGGGGCTGAAGCTTTCTTT.

CDR3 region: CASSLIGAGGYTF. CDR3 sequence (DNA): TGTGCCAGCAGTTTAATAGGGGCCGGAGGCTACACCTTC. V is TRBV27 and J is TRBJ1-2; D is possibly TRBD1 (5 bases). The ends were cut back, 2 bases at V and 8 bases at J, with 12 bases in the middle. CDR3 length: 13 residues. Germline V lookup: CDR1 MNHEY, CDR2 SMNVEV (reference sequence).

This clone was seen a handful of times. The chain employs TRBV29-1 and TRBJ2-1; possible D gene TRBD1, 7 bases. Looked up from germline, CDR1 is SQVTM and CDR2 is ANQGSEA. This CDR3 has 15 amino acids. V lost 7 bases and J 7 bases, leaving 23 bases between the germline ends. CDR3 DNA: TGCAGCGCCCAACGACAGGGACTGGAAGTAAATGAGCAGTTCTTC. This gives the protein CSAQRQGLEVNEQFF.

The chain joins TRBV5-8 to TRBJ2-7; 12 bases agree with TRBD2. CDR1 and CDR2 (germline): SGHTS, YDEGEE. The CDR3 consists of 17 residues. Trimming at V came to 3 bases and at J to 0 bases, leaving 7 bases not matched to a gene. This CDR3 reads CASSSLAGGVTSYEQYF. CDR3 nucleotide sequence: TGTGCCAGCAGCTCTCTAGCGGGGGGGGTAACCTCCTACGAGCAGTACTTC.

J is TRBJ2-7 and V is TRBV11-2; D may be TRBD2 (6 bases). V dropped 3 bases and J dropped 5 bases, with 8 bases sitting between them. The CDR3 runs to 12 residues. Germline V CDR1 and CDR2: SGHAT, FQNNGV. The CDR3, as DNA: TGTGCCAGCAGCTTCGGAGGGGACGAGCAGTACTTC. It yields the protein CASSFGGDEQYF.

By share, this clone ranks as medium-sized. The V and J genes are TRBV7-5 and TRBJ1-2; TRBD1, the table's D call, lacks a check against the DNA. TRBV7-5 constitutes a pseudogene. The length of the CDR3 is 16 residues. CDR3 DNA sequence: TGTGTCAGATCCTCCGGGACAGGGGAATCAGGCTATGGCTACACCTTC. Translation gives CVRSSGTGESGYGYTF.

This chain uses TRBV19 with TRBJ2-7; tentative D call: TRBD1 (6 bases). Germline V lookup: CDR1 LNHDA, CDR2 SQIVND (reference sequence). CDR3 size: 13 residues. Trimming pared 4 bases from V and 5 bases from J, leaving 12 bases between. The CDR3 DNA is TGTGCCAGTAGTACATACACAGGGAACGAGCAGTACTTC. This gives the protein CASSTYTGNEQYF.

This chain joins TRBV7-2 and TRBJ1-1; 8 bases align to TRBD1. Losses at the gene ends were 5 bases for V and 2 bases for J; bases not matched to a gene: 13. Germline CDR1 reads SGHTA; CDR2 reads FQGNSA. The CDR3 is 17 amino acids. The CDR3 reads CASSRGGKTGENTEAFF. The CDR3 nucleotides read TGTGCCAGCAGCCGCGGTGGGAAGACAGGGGAAAACACTGAAGCTTTCTTT.

The chain recombines TRBV7-9 with TRBJ1-2; D is unclear. CDR3 size: 15 residues. The germline CDR1 and CDR2 sequences are SEHNR and FQNEAQ (reference sequence). V lost 1 base and J 0 bases, leaving 9 bases between the germline ends. As DNA, the CDR3 is TGTGCCAGCAGCTTAGGACTGAGCACTAACTATGGCTACACCTTC. Translated, it gives CASSLGLSTNYGYTF.

Only a few counts were recorded for this clone. This sequence joins TRBV4-1 and TRBJ1-2; 7 bases are shared with TRBD1. The V gene end was trimmed by 4 bases and the J gene end by 7 bases; junction bases not matched to a gene: 9. Germline-derived CDR1 and CDR2 are MGHRA and YSYEKL. The CDR3 spans 14 residues. CDR3 bases: TGCGCCAGCAGCCCTCGACAGGGAAGGCTTGGCTACACCTTC. It is translated as CASSPRQGRLGYTF.

In its sample, this clone was seen a few times. This sequence joins TRBV11-3 and TRBJ2-7; 9 bases map to TRBD2. Germline CDR1 reads SGHNT; CDR2 reads YENEEA. The length of the CDR3 is 14 residues. J gave up 2 bases and V 5 bases, and 4 bases lay outside the gene matches. CDR3 nucleotides: TGTGCCAGCAGCGCCGGCGGGGGGGCCTACGAGCAGTACTTC. It codes for CASSAGGGAYEQYF.

The rearrangement links TRBV7-3 to TRBJ2-7; 9 bases agree with TRBD1. The J segment lost 5 bases and the V segment lost 4 bases, leaving 9 bases of the junction unmatched. Germline V gene data show CDR1 as SGHTA and CDR2 as FQGTGA. The CDR3 is 15 residues long. The CDR3 bases are TGTGCCAGCAGCTCGCCCGGGACAGGGCAGGACGAGCAGTACTTC. It yields the protein CASSSPGTGQDEQYF.

Concerning this clone: At one end the junction does not follow the germline gene, possibly because of a read error. The chain combines TRBV10-3 with TRBJ2-7; 8 nucleotides align to TRBD2. The CDR3 totals 15 residues. CDR1 and CDR2 (germline): ENHRY, SYGVKD. In DNA form, the CDR3 reads TGTGCCAGCAGTGATTTCGGGGGGGCTGGAGACGAGCAGTACTTC. Protein sequence: CASSDFGGAGDEQYF.

This clone appeared a few times. The chain joins TRBV9 to TRBJ1-3; D remains ambiguous. The CDR3 extends over 11 amino acids. Trimming shortened V by 4 bases and J by 7 bases, and 6 bases separated the two germline ends. CDR1 is SGDLS and CDR2 is YYNGEE in the germline V gene. CDR3 in DNA: TGTGCCAGCAGCTTTTCGAACACCATATATTTT. Residues: CASSFSNTIYF.

With regard to this clone: Other DNA sequences in this specimen translate into the identical CDR3. The chain joins TRBV5-4 to TRBJ1-1; D is unresolved. The V end was cut by 2 bases, the J end by 1 base, with 6 bases between. The CDR3 consists of 13 residues. Germline V lookup: CDR1 SGHNT, CDR2 YYREEE (reference sequence). DNA for the CDR3: TGTGCCAGCAGCTTCCGGGGGAACACTGAAGCTTTCTTT. Protein product: CASSFRGNTEAFF. Together with reference TRBV5-4 and TRBJ1-1, the CDR3 gives the full variable domain: ETGVTQSPTHLIKTRGQQVTLRCSSQSGHNTVSWYQQALGQGPQFIFQYYREEENGRGNFPPRFSGLQFPNYSSELNVNALELDDSALYLCASSFRGNTEAFFGQGTRLTVV.

This clone was seen just once. The chain joins TRBV28 to TRBJ1-1; TRBD1 matches 7 bases. The CDR3 sequence is 15 residues long. The junction had 7 bases not matched to a gene; V was cut back by 5 bases and J by 1 base. Germline assignment: CDR1 MDHEN and CDR2 SYDVKM. For the CDR3, the DNA is TGTGCCAGCAGTCCCCTCGACAGGGAGAACACTGAAGCTTTCTTT. Translated, it gives CASSPLDRENTEAFF.